These 6 T cell receptor beta chains originate from one sample sequenced in a study of T cell changes during pregnancy in multiple sclerosis. Generated by immunoSEQ multiplex PCR, the TCRdb table keeps only in-frame clones and is missing some. The sample yields more than 65,000 clones, about 96% seen once. The specimen comprised peripheral blood, sampled in the second trimester of pregnancy. These receptor sequences come from a female donor with multiple sclerosis, enrolled in a pregnancy study.

V gene TRBV6-6 combines with J gene TRBJ1-1; unclear D gene. CDR3 length equals 13 residues. Germline CDR1 MNHNY, CDR2 SVGAGI (reference sequence). V lost 6 bases, J lost 7 bases, and 15 bases lay in between. CDR3 bases: TGTGCCAGCAGCCAGATCATGACTAGTGAAGCTTTCTTT. Its protein product is CASSQIMTSEAFF.

The chain employs TRBV19 and TRBJ2-2; 10 nucleotides line up with TRBD2. The V and J ends lost 5 bases and 2 bases, in that order; junction bases with no gene match: 5. This CDR3 contains 16 residues. Germline lookup yields CDR1 LNHDA and CDR2 SQIVND (reference sequence). CDR3 region: CASSPRTSGNTGELFF. DNA for the CDR3: TGTGCCAGTAGTCCTCGGACTAGCGGAAACACCGGGGAGCTGTTTTTT.

CDR3 sequence: CASSTGTGGADGYTF. CDR3 in DNA: TGTGCCAGCAGCACCGGGACAGGGGGCGCCGATGGCTACACCTTC. This sequence joins TRBV9 and TRBJ1-2; 12 bases align to TRBD1. Germline CDR1 and CDR2: SGDLS and YYNGEE. The CDR3 is 15 residues long. V lost 4 bases and J lost 6; bases outside the gene matches: 7. Using reference TRBV9 and TRBJ1-2 for the parts outside the CDR3, the full variable domain is DSGVTQTPKHLITATGQRVTLRCSPRSGDLSVYWYQQSLDQGLQFLIQYYNGEERAKGNILERFSAQQFPDLHSELNLSSLELGDSALYFCASSTGTGGADGYTFGSGTRLTVV.

CDR3 sequence: CASREGGNYGYTF. In DNA, the CDR3 is TGTGCCAGCCGAGAGGGGGGGAACTATGGCTACACCTTC. The rearrangement uses TRBV2 and TRBJ1-2; tentatively, D is TRBD1 (6 bases). The V end lost 8 bases, the J end lost 2 bases, and 12 bases lay between the germline ends. Germline V gene lookup returns CDR1 SNHLY and CDR2 FYNNEI. This CDR3 contains 13 residues.

The chain carries TRBV4-3 and TRBJ2-7; D unresolved. The germline V and J ends were trimmed by 0 bases and 0 bases, with 9 bases remaining between them. The CDR3 sequence is 15 residues long. The germline CDR1 and CDR2 sequences are LGHNA and YSLEER. The CDR3 DNA reads as TGCGCCAGCAGCCAAGAAGCCGTTTCCTCCTACGAGCAGTACTTC. It encodes CASSQEAVSSYEQYF.

This clone has only one observation. The chain combines TRBV28 with TRBJ1-2; TRBD1 agrees at 7 bases. Germline-derived CDR1 and CDR2 are MDHEN and SYDVKM. The CDR3 extends over 15 amino acids. Trimming at V came to 5 bases and at J to 2 bases, leaving 8 bases not matched to a gene. The CDR3 sequence is CASSPTGRRNYGYTF. Written as DNA, the CDR3 is TGTGCCAGCAGTCCGACAGGGAGAAGGAACTATGGCTACACCTTC.